The clone carrying this T cell receptor beta chain was found a few times. The antigen remains undetermined. Some clones are missing from TCRdb's copy, which holds only in-frame ones; the method was immunoSEQ multiplex PCR. Counted here are more than 1,000 clones, approximately 15% occurring once; the ten biggest clones make up about 8.6%. Neighboring lung without atypia was obtained no less than 2 cm from the tumor margin. Trimming shortened V by 3 bases and J by 3 bases, and 17 bases separated the two germline ends. The CDR3 covers 16 residues. The germline gives CDR1 LNHDA, CDR2 SQIVND (reference sequence). This sample is part of a study of T cells in localized non-small cell lung cancer. Whole-study findings and limits: Uninvolved adjacent lung showed peak T cell clonality, exceeding tumor. Researchers found a median about 53 of the top 100 tumor clones in adjacent lung.

This TCR was recovered from a woman aged 35 to 75 with stage I lung adenocarcinoma. This sample comprised normal lung tissue next to the tumor, obtained before any cancer treatment. This rearrangement joins TRBV19 to TRBJ1-1; D possibly corresponds to TRBD1 (5 bases). CDR3 residues: CASSIAPPGQDTEAFF. Here the CDR3 DNA reads TGTGCCAGTAGTATTGCACCTCCGGGGCAGGACACTGAAGCTTTCTTT. The whole variable domain, remainder taken from reference TRBV19 and TRBJ1-1, is DGGITQSPKYLFRKEGQNVTLSCEQNLNHDAMYWYRQDPGQGLRLIYYSQIVNDFQKGDIAEGYSVSREKKESFPLTVTSAQKNPTAFYLCASSIAPPGQDTEAFFGQGTRLTVV.